These 21 T cell receptor beta chains were all obtained from the same sample, sequenced in a study of CD8 T cells in Susac syndrome. Reverse transcription of roughly 0.5 to 1 ug RNA was carried out with random hexamers. Each CDR3 protein gets one entry after TCRdb re-called the immunoSEQ multiplex PCR reads with MiXCR. The table has fewer than 140,000 distinct CDR3 sequences, approximately 93% seen once. Sequencing input: CD8+ T cells from PBMCs. These receptors were obtained from a human donor with Susac syndrome.

This clonotype is a singleton in its sample. The rearrangement joins TRBV2 to TRBJ1-3, with D possibly being TRBD1 (6 bases). The CDR3 spans 15 residues. The germline gives CDR1 SNHLY, CDR2 FYNNEI. Trimming pared 8 bases from V and 0 bases from J, leaving 14 bases between. CDR3 nucleotide sequence: TGTGCCAGCTTTACTCTCAGGGGCTCTGGAAACACCATATATTTT. Its protein is CASFTLRGSGNTIYF.

V gene TRBV15 combines with J gene TRBJ2-5, with unresolved D. This CDR3 has 14 amino acids. Germline V gives CDR1 LNHNV, CDR2 YYDKDF (reference sequence). V was pared by 7 bases and J by 2 bases, with 14 bases between. This CDR3 is CATNEVGRQETQYF. In DNA form, the CDR3 reads TGTGCCACCAACGAAGTCGGCCGTCAAGAGACCCAGTACTTC. Complete variable domain (other parts from reference TRBV15 and TRBJ2-5): DAMVIQNPRYQVTQFGKPVTLSCSQTLNHNVMYWYQQKSSQAPKLLFHYYDKDFNNEADTPDNFQSRRPNTSFCFLDIRSPGLGDTAMYLCATNEVGRQETQYFGPGTRLLVL.

The rearrangement uses TRBV5-6 and TRBJ1-1; perhaps TRBD1 as D (5 bases). The germline V gene encodes CDR1 SGHDT and CDR2 YYEEEE. The CDR3 length is 14 residues. V was pared by 4 bases and J by 6 bases, with 16 bases between. The CDR3 nucleotides are TGTGCCAGCAGCGGGGACGGAGGTGTCGCTGAAGCTTTCTTT. It yields the protein CASSGDGGVAEAFF. The entire variable domain, with the rest obtained from reference TRBV5-6 and TRBJ1-1, is as follows: DAGVTQSPTHLIKTRGQQVTLRCSPKSGHDTVSWYQQALGQGPQFIFQYYEEEERQRGNFPDRFSGHQFPNYSSELNVNALLLGDSALYLCASSGDGGVAEAFFGQGTRLTVV.

This clonotype appeared a single time. The rearrangement links TRBV20-1 to TRBJ1-2, with D hard to call. CDR1 DFQATT and CDR2 SNEGSKA come from the germline V gene (reference sequence). The CDR3 runs 14 residues. Trimming left V 3 bases short and J 6 bases short, with 17 bases between. In DNA form, the CDR3 reads TGCAGTGCTAGGCGATTATCCGGGAGTGATGGCTACACCTTC. Translating it yields CSARRLSGSDGYTF.

This chain links TRBV13 with TRBJ2-7; D ambiguous. Trimming removed 4 bases at V and 4 bases at J, with 17 bases between. The CDR3 extends over 15 amino acids. The germline V gene has CDR1 PRHDT and CDR2 FYEKMQ (reference sequence). CDR3 sequence: CASSSPWSVGYEQYF. The CDR3, as DNA: TGTGCCAGCAGCTCCCCTTGGTCAGTAGGGTACGAGCAGTACTTC.

The chain combines TRBV7-9 with TRBJ2-7, with 11 bases fitting TRBD1. This CDR3 has 14 residues. The trim removed 8 bases at V and 3 bases at J, leaving 6 bases unmatched. Germline V gene sequence: CDR1 SEHNR, CDR2 FQNEAQ (reference sequence). The CDR3 region has the DNA TGTGCCAGCGGACAGGGGGCCCCTCACTACGAGCAGTACTTC. It codes for CASGQGAPHYEQYF.

The V and J genes are TRBV7-9 and TRBJ1-2; possible D gene TRBD1, 6 bases. The CDR3 sequence is 14 residues long. Germline V gives CDR1 SEHNR, CDR2 FQNEAQ (reference sequence). The V end lost 2 bases, the J end lost 4 bases, and 11 bases lay between the germline ends. The chain's CDR3 is CASSLSQDSYGYTF. The CDR3 DNA sequence: TGTGCCAGCAGCTTATCCCAGGACAGCTATGGCTACACCTTC. Combining the CDR3 with reference TRBV7-9 and TRBJ1-2 gives the whole variable domain DTGVSQNPRHKITKRGQNVTFRCDPISEHNRLYWYRQTLGQGPEFLTYFQNEAQLEKSRLLSDRFSAERPKGSFSTLEIQRTEQGDSAMYLCASSLSQDSYGYTFGSGTRLTVV.

This clonotype was counted once. This chain links TRBV11-2 with TRBJ1-2, with TRBD1 as a possible D gene (5 bases). V was trimmed by 6 bases and J by 5 bases, leaving 10 bases between them. Germline V gives CDR1 SGHAT, CDR2 FQNNGV. This CDR3 comprises 12 residues. The CDR3 nucleotides are TGTGCCAGCAGAGGGGATCGATATGGCTACACCTTC. Its protein product is CASRGDRYGYTF.

The chain carries TRBV7-9 and TRBJ2-7; D not certain. Germline CDR1 reads SEHNR; CDR2 reads FQNEAQ (reference sequence). The CDR3 sequence is 11 residues long. The V end lost 5 bases, the J end lost 5 bases, and 7 bases lay between the germline ends. The CDR3 spells CASSEGNEQYF. The CDR3 region has the DNA TGTGCCAGCAGCGAAGGTAACGAGCAGTACTTC.

This rearrangement joins TRBV12-3 or TRBV12-4 to TRBJ1-1; D unclear. V shed 5 bases and J shed 8 bases, with 18 bases lying between them. This CDR3 is built from 14 residues. CDR3: CASSIRPGPEEAFF. CDR3 bases: TGTGCCAGCAGTATTAGACCGGGCCCCGAAGAAGCTTTCTTT.

This sequence joins TRBV6-5 and TRBJ2-3; 9 bases align to TRBD2. V was clipped by 8 bases and J by 3 bases; unmatched bases: 6. The CDR3 totals 14 residues. CDR1 and CDR2 from the germline V gene are MNHEY and SVGAGI. As DNA, the CDR3 is TGTGCCAGCTTTCCGGGACTAGCAACAGATACGCAGTATTTT. It specifies CASFPGLATDTQYF.

The chain couples TRBV6-6 to TRBJ2-7; D possibly corresponds to TRBD1 (6 bases). Germline V gives CDR1 MNHNY, CDR2 SVGAGI (reference sequence). The CDR3 consists of 14 residues. V lost 0 bases to trimming and J lost 5 bases, with 11 bases between them. CDR3 nucleotides: TGTGCCAGCAGTTACTCGTCAGGGGAGCACGAGCAGTACTTC. Protein product: CASSYSSGEHEQYF.

The genes are TRBV9 and TRBJ1-2, with 11 bases aligning to TRBD1. The CDR3 consists of 15 residues. Per germline, CDR1 SGDLS and CDR2 YYNGEE. V was pared by 0 bases and J by 6 bases, with 4 bases of the junction left unmatched. The CDR3 loop reads CASSVGTGGLDGYTF. As DNA, the CDR3 is TGTGCCAGCAGCGTAGGGACAGGGGGCTTGGATGGCTACACCTTC.

This clonotype has a single count. Sequence at one end of the junction differs from germline and may be a read error. The chain recombines TRBV20-1 with TRBJ2-5; D is possibly TRBD1 or TRBD2 (7 bases each). The CDR3 has 10 residues. Germline values: CDR1 DFQATT, CDR2 SNEGSKA (reference sequence). This CDR3 is CSASGDSGNF. In DNA, the CDR3 is TGCAGTGCTAGTGGGGACAGCGGGAACTTC.

This clonotype has a handful of counts. The CDR3 DNA sequence: TGTGCCAGCAGTCCTACAGGACGTACAGATACGCAGTATTTT. It is translated as CASSPTGRTDTQYF. V and J are TRBV12-3 or TRBV12-4 and TRBJ2-3; TRBD1 is a possible D gene (5 bases). Trimming left V 5 bases short and J 3 bases short, with 12 bases between. This CDR3 spans 14 amino acids.

Of note for this clonotype: The junction and the germline gene differ at one end; a read error may be behind it. The J gene is TRBJ1-1, the V gene TRBV5-6, with TRBD1 matching over 10 bases. Germline CDR1 and CDR2: SGHDT and YYEEEE. The CDR3 extends over 16 amino acids. CDR3 in amino acids: CASSLGQGALKTEAFF. The CDR3 DNA sequence: TGTGCCAGCAGCTTGGGACAGGGGGCTTTGAAAACTGAAGCCTTCTTT.

This chain connects TRBV10-3 to TRBJ1-2, with D possibly being TRBD1 (5 bases). Germline CDR1 reads ENHRY; CDR2 reads SYGVKD. The germline V and J ends were trimmed by 2 bases and 4 bases, with 8 bases remaining between them. The CDR3 has 13 residues. CDR3 DNA: TGTGCCATCAGTGAGGCGGGACCCTATGGCTACACCTTC. The encoded protein is CAISEAGPYGYTF.

The chain joins TRBV4-1 to TRBJ2-5; D not resolved. CDR1 is MGHRA and CDR2 is YSYEKL in the germline V gene. V shed 0 bases and J shed 5 bases, with 10 bases lying between them. The CDR3 is 14 amino acids. CDR3 sequence (DNA): TGCGCCAGCAGCCAAGATATGAGTTGGGAGACCCAGTACTTC. Residues: CASSQDMSWETQYF.

This clonotype was found a few times. The chain uses TRBV2 and TRBJ2-7, with D unclear. The CDR3 has 12 amino acids. CDR1 is SNHLY, CDR2 FYNNEI, per germline. V lost 7 bases, J lost 4 bases, and 11 bases lay in between. The CDR3 region has the DNA TGTGCCAGCAAGGGCACTGCGTACGAGCAGTACTTC. Translated, it gives CASKGTAYEQYF.

This rearrangement joins TRBV25-1 to TRBJ2-7, with D perhaps matching TRBD1 (5 bases). CDR1 MGHDK and CDR2 SYGVNS come from the germline V gene. The CDR3 is made up of 13 amino acids. V was cut by 3 bases and J by 6 bases, with 12 bases left in between. In DNA form, the CDR3 reads TGTGCCAGCAGTGAGGGGCAGCTGGGCGAGCAGTACTTC. This codes for CASSEGQLGEQYF.

This clonotype was seen once. CDR3 region: CASSPAGGGAETQYF. The CDR3 nucleotides are TGTGCCAGCAGTCCAGCCGGCGGGGGCGCGGAGACCCAGTACTTC. The chain combines TRBV12-3 or TRBV12-4 with TRBJ2-5; a weak D match, TRBD2 (7 bases). Trimming shortened V by 5 bases and J by 5 bases, and 18 bases separated the two germline ends. This CDR3 has 15 residues.